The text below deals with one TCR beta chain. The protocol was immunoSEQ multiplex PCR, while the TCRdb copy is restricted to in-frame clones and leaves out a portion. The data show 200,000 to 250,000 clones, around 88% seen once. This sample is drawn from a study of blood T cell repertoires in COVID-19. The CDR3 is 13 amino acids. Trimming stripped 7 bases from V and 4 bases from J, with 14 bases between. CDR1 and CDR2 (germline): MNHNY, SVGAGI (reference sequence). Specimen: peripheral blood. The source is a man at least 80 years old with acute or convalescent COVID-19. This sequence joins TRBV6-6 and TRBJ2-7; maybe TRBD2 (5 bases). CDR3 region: CASKETILYEQYF. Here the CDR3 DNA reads TGTGCCAGCAAAGAGACTATCCTTTACGAGCAGTACTTC.